Listed below are T cell receptor beta chains from one sample, sequenced in a study of shared T cell receptors in the human thymus. Only in-frame clones appear in the TCRdb table, and some are missing; sequencing was by immunoSEQ multiplex PCR. The data show hundreds of thousands of clones, around 85% seen once. These same records also appear under a second study, on human thymus T cells.

Sequenced sample: thymocytes. These receptors were collected from a girl less than two years old with a congenital heart defect. Each CDR3 is given with its conserved first and last residue. The D gene is left open where the match is weak. Size is stated for part of the rows, as once, few or many counts, or as a class when the clone is expanded.

TRBJ1-2 TRBV6-4 NA TRBD1 TGTGCCAGGAAGACAGGGTCCATTTATGGCTACACCTTC CARKTGSIYGYTF
TRBJ1-1 TRBV5-1 NA NA TGCGCCAGCAGCTTGAGAGGCAGGGGCGGCACTGAAGCTTTCTTT CASSLRGRGGTEAFF
TRBJ2-1 TRBV28 NA NA TGTGCCAGCAGCCCCTGTAGGAGGGGCTACAATGAGCAGTTCTTC CASSPCRRGYNEQFF
TRBJ1-6 TRBV14 NA TRBD1 TGTGCCAGCAGCCAAGAGGGAGTCGGGACAGTTTCTCCTTATAATTCACCCCTCCACTTT CASSQEGVGTVSPYNSPLHF
TRBJ2-3 TRBV19 NA TRBD2 TGTGCCAGTAGTATCGAAGCGGGGGGGCAAGTAGATACGCAGTATTTT CASSIEAGGQVDTQYF
TRBJ2-7 TRBV29-1 NA NA TGCAGCGTTGTAGTTCCCTACGAGCAGTACTTC CSVVVPYEQYF
TRBJ1-5 TRBV15 NA NA TGTGCCACCAGCAGCGCAGACCCGTGGAGAAAACAGCCCCAGCATTTT CATSSADPWRKQPQHF
TRBJ2-1 TRBV6-5 NA TRBD1 TGTGCCAGCAAGGGGACAGGGCCATACAATGAGCAGTTCTTC CASKGTGPYNEQFF
TRBJ2-7 TRBV28 NA TRBD1 TGTGCCAGCAGTCAGAGACAGGGGATCTACGAGCAGTACTTC CASSQRQGIYEQYF
TRBJ1-6 TRBV27 few NA TGTGCCAGCAGACCCCGGACAGTCCGTTCACCCCTCCACTTT CASRPRTVRSPLHF
TRBJ1-4 TRBV6-1 NA NA TGTGCCAGCAGTGAATCGAGCAGGGGAAGTGAAAAACTGTTTTTT CASSESSRGSEKLFF
TRBJ1-4 TRBV4-3 NA NA TGCGCCAGCAGCCCCCCGGGTTCCCCTGAAAAACTGTTTTTT CASSPPGSPEKLFF
TRBJ1-1 TRBV12-5 NA TRBD1 TGTGCTAGTGGTTTGGTACATAACCCAGGGGGTCACGATGAAGCTTTCTTT CASGLVHNPGGHDEAFF
TRBJ2-3 TRBV28 NA TRBD1 TGTGCCAGCAGTGAAACGGGAAGGGGACAGAGCACAGATACGCAGTATTTT CASSETGRGQSTDTQYF
TRBJ2-3 TRBV5-6 few NA TGTGCCAGCAGCCTCGGACTGAACACAGATACGCAGTATTTT CASSLGLNTDTQYF
TRBJ1-4 TRBV10-3 NA TRBD1 TGTGCCATCAGACCGGGACAGGGAATTGGAAAACTGTTTTTT CAIRPGQGIGKLFF
TRBJ1-2 TRBV29-1 NA TRBD1 TGCAGCGCCAAACCGGGGACAGGGAGGGACTATGGCTACACCTTC CSAKPGTGRDYGYTF
TRBJ2-1 TRBV25-1 NA NA TGTGCCAGCAGTGAAGGGCAGCTCAATGAGCAGTTCTTC CASSEGQLNEQFF
TRBJ2-5 TRBV14 NA TRBD2 TGTGCCAGCAGCCAAGATTACAGCGGGGGGGACCAAGAGACCCAGTACTTC CASSQDYSGGDQETQYF
TRBJ1-1 TRBV15 NA NA TGTGCCACCAGCAGAGTCCGGACAGTCACTGAAGCTTTCTTT CATSRVRTVTEAFF
TRBJ1-1 TRBV7-2 NA NA TGTGCCAGCAGCACCGCGTATGAAGCTTTCTTT CASSTAYEAFF
TRBJ1-2 TRBV5-6 NA NA TGTGCCACCCTCGAGCGCTCCCCTAAACAGGGCACTAACTATGGCTACACCTTC CATLERSPKQGTNYGYTF
TRBJ1-2 TRBV5-6 NA NA TGTGCCAGCAGATCCGTCTATAACTATGGCTACACCTTC CASRSVYNYGYTF
TRBJ1-3 TRBV19 NA TRBD1 TGTGCCAGTCAGGGGGCGCGGGGATTTGAGACCATATATTTT CASQGARGFETIYF
TRBJ1-2 TRBV28 NA NA TGTGCCAGCAGTTCGGCCGGGTGGGAGTATGGCTACACCTTC CASSSAGWEYGYTF
TRBJ2-3 TRBV7-6 once NA TGTGCCAGCAGCTTAGTGGGGCCCGATACGCAGTATTTT CASSLVGPDTQYF
TRBJ2-7 TRBV6-1 NA NA TGTGCCAGCAGTGAAGCTCCCAGGGTCGGCTACGAGCAGTACTTC CASSEAPRVGYEQYF
TRBJ1-6 TRBV5-1 few TRBD1 TGCGCCAGCAGACCGGGACAGGATAATTCACCCCTCCACTTT CASRPGQDNSPLHF
TRBJ1-3 TRBV6-1 NA NA TGTGCCAGCAGTGAAAGTTGGAGGATTTGCTCTGGAAACACCATATATTTT CASSESWRICSGNTIYF
TRBJ2-2 TRBV15 NA NA TGTGCCACCAGCAGAGACAGAAACACCGGGGAGCTGTTTTTT CATSRDRNTGELFF
TRBJ2-7 TRBV11-2 NA TRBD1 TGTGCCAGCAGCTCCACGACCCCGGGACAGGGGAGGAACGAGCAGTACTTC CASSSTTPGQGRNEQYF
TRBJ2-7 TRBV7-6 NA TRBD2 TGTGCCAGCTCCCCCAACCCGGCTAGCGGGACGATCTACGAGCAGTACTTC CASSPNPASGTIYEQYF
TRBJ1-1 TRBV5-4 once TRBD1 TGTGCCAGCAGCGCCCCGCCCGGGACAGGGGGACGGGACACTGAAGCTTTCTTT CASSAPPGTGGRDTEAFF
TRBJ1-1 TRBV9 NA NA TGTGCCAGCAGCGTAGACGGAGGGAACAGCCCCTCTGGTGAAGCTTTCTTT CASSVDGGNSPSGEAFF
TRBJ2-1 TRBV4-2 NA TRBD2 TGTGCCAGCAGCCAACCTAAAAATACCTCGACTAGCGGGGGCAATGAGCAGTTCTTC CASSQPKNTSTSGGNEQFF
TRBJ1-4 TRBV9 NA NA TGTGCCAGCAGCGGTGGGTGGAGGATGCGGGCCGAAAAACTGTTTTTT CASSGGWRMRAEKLFF
TRBJ1-1 TRBV7-9 once TRBD1 TGTGCCAGCAGCTTATTGGGCCCTCGGGACAGGGGGTGCGACACTGAAGCTTTCTTT CASSLLGPRDRGCDTEAFF
TRBJ2-3 TRBV11-2 NA NA TGTGCCAGCAGCTACACCGGGGGACGCACAGATACGCAGTATTTT CASSYTGGRTDTQYF
TRBJ1-2 TRBV21-1 NA NA TGTGCCAGCACCCCCCTCGGGACACTCTATGGCTACACCTTC CASTPLGTLYGYTF
TRBJ1-2 TRBV6-5 NA TRBD1 TGTGCCAGCAGTTACTCAGGGACAGACAACTATGGCTACACCTTC CASSYSGTDNYGYTF
TRBJ2-3 TRBV6-1 NA NA TGTGCCAGCAGTGACGGTGGAGATACGCAGTATTTT CASSDGGDTQYF
TRBJ2-7 TRBV9 NA NA TGTGCCAGCGGGAGGGGGTACGAGCAGTACTTC CASGRGYEQYF
TRBJ1-5 TRBV5-5 NA TRBD1 TGTGCCAGCAGCTTGAGACAGGGGATAAATCAGCCCCAGCATTTT CASSLRQGINQPQHF